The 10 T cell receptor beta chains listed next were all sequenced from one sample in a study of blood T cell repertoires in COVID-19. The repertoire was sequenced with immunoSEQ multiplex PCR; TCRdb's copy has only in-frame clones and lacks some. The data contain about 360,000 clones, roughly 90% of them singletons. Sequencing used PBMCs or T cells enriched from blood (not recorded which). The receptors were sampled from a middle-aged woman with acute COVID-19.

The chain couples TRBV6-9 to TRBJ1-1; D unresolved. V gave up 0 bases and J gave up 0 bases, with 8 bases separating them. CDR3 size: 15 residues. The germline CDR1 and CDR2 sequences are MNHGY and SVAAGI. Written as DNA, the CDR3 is TGTGCCAGCAGTTATTCGAAAGCTCTGAACACTGAAGCTTTCTTT. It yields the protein CASSYSKALNTEAFF.

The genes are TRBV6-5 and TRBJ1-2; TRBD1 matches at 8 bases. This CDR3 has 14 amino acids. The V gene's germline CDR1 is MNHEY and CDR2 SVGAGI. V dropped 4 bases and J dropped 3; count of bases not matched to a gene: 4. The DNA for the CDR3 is TGTGCCAGCAGTTGGGGACAGGAGGACTATGGCTACACCTTC. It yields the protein CASSWGQEDYGYTF.

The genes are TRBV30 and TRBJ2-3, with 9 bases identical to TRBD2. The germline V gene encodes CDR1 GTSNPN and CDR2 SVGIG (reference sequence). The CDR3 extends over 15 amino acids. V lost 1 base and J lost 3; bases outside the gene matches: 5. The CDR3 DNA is TGTGCCTGGAGTGGGCGGGGGGGCCAAACAGATACGCAGTATTTT. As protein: CAWSGRGGQTDTQYF.

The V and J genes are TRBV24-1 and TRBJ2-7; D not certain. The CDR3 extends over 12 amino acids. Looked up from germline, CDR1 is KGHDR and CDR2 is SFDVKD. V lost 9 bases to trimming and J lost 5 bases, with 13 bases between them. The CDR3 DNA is TGTGCCACCCTGGCCTCTTTCAACGAGCAGTACTTC. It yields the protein CATLASFNEQYF.

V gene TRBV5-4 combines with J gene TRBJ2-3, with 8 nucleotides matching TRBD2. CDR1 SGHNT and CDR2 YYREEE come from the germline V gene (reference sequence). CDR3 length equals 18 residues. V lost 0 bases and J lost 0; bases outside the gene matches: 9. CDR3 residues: CASSLGPAGAPSTDTQYF. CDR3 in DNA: TGTGCCAGCAGCTTGGGGCCAGCGGGGGCCCCTAGCACAGATACGCAGTATTTT.

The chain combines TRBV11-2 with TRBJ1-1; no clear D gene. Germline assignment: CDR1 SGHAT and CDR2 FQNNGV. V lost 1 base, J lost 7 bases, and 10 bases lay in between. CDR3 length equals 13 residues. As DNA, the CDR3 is TGTGCCAGCAGCTTAGTAGCAAGTGGTGAAGCTTTCTTT. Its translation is CASSLVASGEAFF. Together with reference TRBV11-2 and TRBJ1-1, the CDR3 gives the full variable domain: EAGVAQSPRYKIIEKRQSVAFWCNPISGHATLYWYQQILGQGPKLLIQFQNNGVVDDSQLPKDRFSAERLKGVDSTLKIQPAKLEDSAVYLCASSLVASGEAFFGQGTRLTVV.

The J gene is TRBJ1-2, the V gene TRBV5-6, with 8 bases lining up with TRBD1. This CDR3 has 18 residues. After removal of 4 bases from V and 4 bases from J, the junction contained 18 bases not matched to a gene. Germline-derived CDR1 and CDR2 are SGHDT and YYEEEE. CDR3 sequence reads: CASSPVGTGMRGPYGYTF. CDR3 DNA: TGTGCCAGCAGCCCGGTGGGGACAGGAATGAGAGGGCCCTATGGCTACACCTTC.

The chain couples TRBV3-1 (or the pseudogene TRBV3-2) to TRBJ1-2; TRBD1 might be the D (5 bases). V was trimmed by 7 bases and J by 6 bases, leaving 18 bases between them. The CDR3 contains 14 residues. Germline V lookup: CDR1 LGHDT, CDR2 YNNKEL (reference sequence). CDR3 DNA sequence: TGTGCCAGCACCGATGGGCTGGCAGGGAATGGCTACACCTTC. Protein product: CASTDGLAGNGYTF.

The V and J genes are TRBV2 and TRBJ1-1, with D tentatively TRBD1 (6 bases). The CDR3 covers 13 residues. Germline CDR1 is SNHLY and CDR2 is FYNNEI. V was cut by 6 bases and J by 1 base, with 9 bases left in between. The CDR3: CASRVTGNTEAFF. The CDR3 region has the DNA TGTGCCAGCAGGGTGACAGGGAACACTGAAGCTTTCTTT.

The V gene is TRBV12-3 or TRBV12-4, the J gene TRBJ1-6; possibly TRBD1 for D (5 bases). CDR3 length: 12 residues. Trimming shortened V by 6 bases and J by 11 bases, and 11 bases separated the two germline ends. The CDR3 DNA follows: TGTGCCAGCAGACGGACATTGCCACCCCTCCACTTT. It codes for CASRRTLPPLHF.